This record covers a single T cell receptor (beta chain). These data belong to a study of blood T cell repertoires in COVID-19. The overall study: There were acute and convalescent COVID-19 samples, and they came from the United States, Italy and Spain. T cells, B-cell-depleted T cells, or PBMCs supplied cDNA or gDNA.

Original processing notes: Counts of nucleated cells, estimated from reference gene primer amplification, were obtained. Measured with immunoSEQ multiplex PCR; TCRdb has only the in-frame clones, and not every one. V, J and clone size reflect that table, while D and trimming were determined from the DNA. In the table there are 70,000 or so clones, over 70% of which are singletons. Sequenced input: peripheral blood. The receptor was isolated from a man aged 55-75 years with acute or convalescent COVID-19.

The chain's CDR3 is CASSMDRVYGYTF. CDR3 sequence (DNA): TGTGCCAGCTCCATGGACAGGGTCTATGGCTACACCTTC. The chain couples TRBV18 to TRBJ1-2; 8 nucleotides align to TRBD1. Trimming at V came to 6 bases and at J to 4 bases, leaving 4 bases not matched to a gene. This CDR3 has 13 amino acids. Germline CDR1 is KGHSH and CDR2 is LQKENI.